This T cell receptor beta chain was sequenced during a study of T cell repertoires in cytomegalovirus infection. Study in general: It was recently identified HLA-C-restricted and well-studied HLA-B-restricted CMV epitopes that the study used. Based on public TCR beta signatures, there were indications of CMV infection and of a matching HLA type.

TCRdb passed the reads through MiXCR, listing each CDR3 protein once. The table includes roughly 990,000 distinct CDR3 sequences, roughly 31% detected once. The CDR3 is 16 amino acids. The V and J ends lost 6 bases and 7 bases, in that order; junction bases with no gene match: 10. Germline V gene lookup returns CDR1 LNHDA and CDR2 SQIVND (reference sequence). Whole-study findings and limits: Cumulative public TCR beta family frequency identified CMV carriers with the relevant HLA. Ex vivo responses were dominated by HLA-C-restricted CMV-specific TCR beta clonotypes.

As concerns this clonotype: Its antigen is undetermined.

The rearrangement uses TRBV19 and TRBJ1-5; 12 bases are a match to TRBD1. Sequenced material: cultured CD8+ T cells from PBMCs, taken from culture after CMV antigen stimulation. The TCR was taken from a human donor in good health (CMV status not recorded). Some clones in this sample may be carry-over from other donors' samples. CDR3 amino acids: CASRFPGQGARQPQHF. The CDR3 DNA reads as TGTGCCAGTAGGTTCCCGGGACAGGGGGCCCGACAGCCCCAGCATTTT.